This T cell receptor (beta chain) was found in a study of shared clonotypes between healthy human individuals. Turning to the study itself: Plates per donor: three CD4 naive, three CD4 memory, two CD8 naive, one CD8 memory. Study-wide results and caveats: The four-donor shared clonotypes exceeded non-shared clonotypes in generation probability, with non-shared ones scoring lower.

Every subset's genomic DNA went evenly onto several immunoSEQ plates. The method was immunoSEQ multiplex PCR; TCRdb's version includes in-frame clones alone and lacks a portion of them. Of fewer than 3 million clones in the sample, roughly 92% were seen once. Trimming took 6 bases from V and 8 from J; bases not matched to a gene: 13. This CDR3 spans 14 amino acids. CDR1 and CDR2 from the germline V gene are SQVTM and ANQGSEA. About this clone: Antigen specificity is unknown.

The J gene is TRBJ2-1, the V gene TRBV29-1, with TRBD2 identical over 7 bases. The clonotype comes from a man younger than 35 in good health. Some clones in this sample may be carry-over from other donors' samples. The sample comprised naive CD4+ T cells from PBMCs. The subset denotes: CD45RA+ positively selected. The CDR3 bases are TGCAGCGTCCGAAAGCGACTAGCCATCCATGAGCAGTTCTTC. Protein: CSVRKRLAIHEQFF.